Described below is a single T cell receptor (beta chain) sequence and its context. Its antigen is unknown. This CDR3 contains 14 residues. Trimming shortened V by 6 bases and J by 7 bases, and 18 bases separated the two germline ends. CDR1 is MNHEY and CDR2 is SMNVEV in the germline V gene (reference sequence). ViraFEST expansion of antigen-specific CD4+ T cells with viral peptide pools preceded sequencing. A 10-day culture period preceded the isolation of CD4+ T cells. SARS-CoV-2 infected the person between March and December 2020, as confirmed by PCR. The source of the sample is a study of vaccination effects on CD4 cells after COVID-19. Study overall: Everyone in the study got two shots of either the BNT162b2 or mRNA-1273 vaccine. Two convalescent patients provided samples 16 days and one week prevaccination.

Profiling relied on immunoSEQ multiplex PCR, and the TCRdb table lists in-frame clones only, not all of them. The sample carries about 45,000 clones, roughly four fifths recorded once. The receptor was isolated from a human donor who had a prior SARS-CoV-2 infection. This material consisted of CD4+ T cells from PBMCs cultured with a peptide pool, taken before COVID-19 vaccination. The chain links TRBV27 to TRBJ2-5, with D perhaps being TRBD1 or TRBD2 (5 bases each). CDR3 nucleotides: TGTGCCAGCAGAGGTACGAGGGGCGCCTTGACCCAGTACTTC. Its translation is CASRGTRGALTQYF.